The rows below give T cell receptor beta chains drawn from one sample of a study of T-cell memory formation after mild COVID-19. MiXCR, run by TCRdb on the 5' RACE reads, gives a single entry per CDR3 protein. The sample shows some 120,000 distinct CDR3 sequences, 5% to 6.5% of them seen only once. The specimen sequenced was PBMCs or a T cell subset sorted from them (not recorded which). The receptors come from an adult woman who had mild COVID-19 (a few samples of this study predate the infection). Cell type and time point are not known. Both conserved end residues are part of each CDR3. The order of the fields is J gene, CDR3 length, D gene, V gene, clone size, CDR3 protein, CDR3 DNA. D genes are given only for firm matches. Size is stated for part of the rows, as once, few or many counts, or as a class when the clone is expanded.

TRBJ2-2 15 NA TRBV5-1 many CASSFGQAYTGELFF TGCGCCAGCAGCTTCGGGCAGGCGTACACCGGGGAGCTGTTTTTT
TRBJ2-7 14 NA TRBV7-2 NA CASSSFPGAYEQYF TGTGCCAGCAGCTCCTTCCCGGGGGCCTACGAGCAGTACTTC
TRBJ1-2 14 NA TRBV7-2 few CASSSARGEYGYTF TGTGCCAGCAGCTCGGCCAGGGGCGAATATGGCTACACCTTC
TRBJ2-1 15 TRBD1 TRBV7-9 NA CATSRGQGSLIEQFF TGTGCCACAAGCCGGGGACAGGGTAGTCTTATTGAGCAGTTCTTC
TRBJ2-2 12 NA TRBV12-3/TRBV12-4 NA CASSLSSGELFF TGTGCCAGCAGTTTAAGTTCCGGGGAGCTGTTTTTT
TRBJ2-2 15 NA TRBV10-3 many CAISESKAATGELFF TGTGCCATCAGTGAGTCGAAGGCAGCGACCGGGGAGCTGTTTTTT
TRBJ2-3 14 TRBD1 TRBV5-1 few CASRTGGATDTQYF TGCGCCAGCAGGACAGGGGGCGCAACTGATACGCAGTATTTT
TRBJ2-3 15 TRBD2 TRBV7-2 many CASRTSGSVADTQYF TGTGCCAGCAGAACTAGCGGGAGTGTGGCAGATACGCAGTATTTT
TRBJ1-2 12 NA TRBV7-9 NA CASSLVSYGYTF TGTGCCAGCAGCTTAGTTAGCTATGGCTACACCTTC
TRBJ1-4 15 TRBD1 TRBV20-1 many CSAQDRTGSSEKLFF TGCAGTGCCCAAGATAGGACAGGGTCGAGTGAAAAACTGTTTTTT
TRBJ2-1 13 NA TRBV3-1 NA CASSQETRQAQFF TGTGCCAGCAGCCAAGAAACGAGGCAGGCCCAGTTCTTC
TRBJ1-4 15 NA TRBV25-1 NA CASTRPAGGNEKLFF TGTGCCAGTACCCGACCCGCAGGAGGAAATGAAAAACTGTTTTTT
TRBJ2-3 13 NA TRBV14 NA CASSLSTSTTQYF TGTGCCAGCAGCCTAAGTACTAGTACCACGCAGTATTTT
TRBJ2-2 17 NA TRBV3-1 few CASSRHPGRSNTGELFF TGTGCCAGCAGCCGACACCCGGGACGCTCGAACACCGGGGAGCTGTTTTTT
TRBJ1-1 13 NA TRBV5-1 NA CASSPNQNTEAFF TGCGCCAGCAGCCCAAACCAAAACACTGAAGCTTTCTTT
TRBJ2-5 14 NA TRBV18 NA CASSPTIHQETQYF TGTGCCAGCTCACCTACCATACACCAAGAGACCCAGTACTTC
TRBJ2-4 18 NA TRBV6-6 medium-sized CASSFNAGGLIAKNIQYF TGTGCCAGCAGTTTCAACGCAGGGGGACTAATAGCCAAAAACATTCAGTACTTC
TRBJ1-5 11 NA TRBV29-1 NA CSVEDNWSQHF TGCAGCGTTGAAGATAATTGGAGCCAGCATTTT
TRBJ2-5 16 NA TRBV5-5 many CASSPTGWSIQETQYF TGTGCCAGCAGCCCGACAGGCTGGTCCATCCAAGAGACCCAGTACTTC
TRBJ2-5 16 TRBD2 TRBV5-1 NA CASTQVSGPGGETQYF TGCGCCAGCACCCAAGTTAGCGGGCCCGGAGGAGAGACCCAGTACTTC
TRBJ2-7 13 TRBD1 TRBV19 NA CASSITGGNEQYF TGTGCCAGTAGTATTACAGGGGGCAACGAGCAGTACTTC
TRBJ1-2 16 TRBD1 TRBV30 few CAWSTTGNRPNYGYTF TGTGCCTGGAGTACGACAGGGAATAGGCCTAACTATGGCTACACCTTC
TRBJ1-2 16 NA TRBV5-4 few CASSLDPGNGRYGYTF TGTGCCAGCAGCTTGGATCCAGGGAATGGTCGCTATGGCTACACCTTC
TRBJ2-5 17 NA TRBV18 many CASSPRSGGQGRETQYF TGTGCCAGCTCACCACGGTCGGGGGGACAAGGGCGAGAGACCCAGTACTTC
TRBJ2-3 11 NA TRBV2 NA CASSGRETQYF TGTGCCAGCAGTGGCAGAGAAACGCAGTATTTT
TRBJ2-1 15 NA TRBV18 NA CASSQRLGAYNEQFF TGTGCCAGCTCACAGCGACTCGGCGCCTACAATGAGCAGTTCTTC
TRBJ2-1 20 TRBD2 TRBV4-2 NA CASSPPRVSGGTSSYNEQFF TGTGCCAGCAGCCCTCCGAGGGTTAGCGGGGGCACCAGCTCCTACAATGAGCAGTTCTTC
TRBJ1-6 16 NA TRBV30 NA CAWIRGGATYNSPLHF TGTGCCTGGATCCGGGGGGGGGCGACCTATAATTCACCCCTCCACTTT